This T cell receptor (beta chain) derives from a study of PD-1 blockade in classical Hodgkin lymphoma. Time point in this sample: cycle 4 day 1 (C4D1), after 6 weeks of nivolumab. Exposure to brentuximab vedotin varied, and each patient had relapsed following autologous stem cell transplantation. Magnetic negative selection was used to purify CD4+ T cells from PBMCs that had been thawed. Libraries were prepared by immunoSEQ multiplex PCR; TCRdb keeps only in-frame clonotypes and omits some of them. The sample contains about 32,000 clones, 92% of which appear only once. The J segment lost 5 bases and the V segment lost 2 bases, leaving 8 bases of the junction unmatched. Per germline, CDR1 WNHNN and CDR2 SYGVQD (reference sequence). CDR3 length equals 15 residues.

The sequencing here drew on CD4+ T cells from blood, taken before the fourth cycle of nivolumab. This chain links TRBV10-1 with TRBJ2-5, with 7 positions matching TRBD2. The receptor was isolated from a human donor with classical Hodgkin lymphoma. CDR3: CASSEGRGPTETQYF. DNA for the CDR3: TGCGCCAGCAGTGAGGGGAGGGGACCGACCGAGACCCAGTACTTC.